This T cell receptor beta chain was sequenced during a study of blood T cells in healthy people across ages. Germline trimming cut 3 bases from V and 4 bases from J; bases unmatched to any gene: 14. The germline gives CDR1 LGHNA, CDR2 YSLEER. CDR3 size: 17 residues. On this clonotype itself: What it recognizes is unknown.

Through a sample-barcoded 5' primer and a J-beta primer mix, a second PCR was run for roughly 7 to 11 cycles. TCRdb re-derived calls from the 5' RACE reads in MiXCR, one entry per CDR3 protein. The repertoire has about 1.4 million distinct CDR3 sequences, almost 60% of them found once; the top ten carry approximately 7%. General study results and limits: Whereas aged donors had fewer naive CD4+ cells, long-lived donors had more of them and higher diversity. Leaving the PBMCs unsorted stopped any conclusive comparison of naive versus antigen-experienced cells.

The receptor was isolated from a man aged 18 to 29 in good health. The sequenced material came from blood. This sequence joins TRBV4-3 and TRBJ1-2; TRBD1 matches 7 bases. Here the CDR3 reads CASSHAGLGGAVYGYTF. The CDR3 nucleotides read TGCGCCAGCAGCCACGCGGGGTTAGGGGGCGCGGTCTATGGCTACACCTTC.